This note documents a single T cell receptor (beta chain) sequence. Its antigen is not identified. This specimen belongs to a study of beta chain features in type 1 diabetes. This CDR3 is built from 15 residues. CDR1 is MNHNY, CDR2 SVGAGI, per germline (reference sequence). The trim removed 2 bases at V and 5 bases at J, leaving 4 bases unmatched. The isolated RNA, all of it, was reverse transcribed, so expressed TCRB transcripts were what got sequenced. The table came from immunoSEQ multiplex PCR; TCRdb's copy has only in-frame clones and leaves some out. The sample lists some 250,000 clones; approximately 15% were seen once. Regarding the study as a whole: Type 1 diabetes patients had TCRB CDR3s that were shorter (moderately but significantly so) in all four CD4+ subsets.

Sequenced sample: naive CD4+ T cells from blood. This TCR was sampled from a man under 40 with type 1 diabetes. The rearrangement links TRBV6-6 to TRBJ1-5; 9 bases match TRBD1. In DNA form, the CDR3 reads TGTGCCAGCAGTTACATACAGGGGGCTGATCAGCCCCAGCATTTT. The encoded protein is CASSYIQGADQPQHF.